Each of the 19 T cell receptor beta chains below was sequenced from the same sample in a study of T cells in Graves' hyperthyroidism and ophthalmopathy (dated by TCRdb to the late 2010s). The library was made by multiplex PCR. Data came from an Illumina HiSeq 2000. The TCR beta CDR3 regions were amplified from RNA transcripts. A first-round RT-PCR of the TCR CDR3 used the HTBI primer set with the Qiagen OneStep RT-PCR kit. TCRdb handled the public reads itself, with Q25 trimming in fastp and clone calling in MiXCR, and kept productive beta chains. Entries are consolidated by CDR3 protein sequence, retaining the most common genes and DNA. The sample table lists around 520,000 distinct CDR3 sequences, about 15% of them with a count of one. The top ten hold about 15% of the sample. Sequences were obtained from blood. Source of these receptors: a woman in her thirties or forties with Graves' hyperthyroidism.

This clonotype was found many times. This chain links TRBV5-5 with TRBJ2-1, with TRBD1 matching 7 bases. CDR1 SGHKS and CDR2 YYEKEE come from the germline V gene (reference sequence). After removal of 2 bases from V and 6 bases from J, the junction contained 8 bases not matched to a gene. The CDR3 consists of 15 residues. Here the CDR3 DNA reads TGTGCCAGCAGCTTATCCGGGACAGCCCCCAATGAGCAGTTCTTC. Protein product: CASSLSGTAPNEQFF.

At least ten counts were recorded for this clonotype. This rearrangement joins TRBV6-1 to TRBJ2-5; D may be TRBD1 (5 bases). Trimming stripped 6 bases from V and 5 bases from J, with 19 bases between. Germline CDR1 MNHNS, CDR2 SASEGT. This CDR3 comprises 15 residues. CDR3 sequence: CASSQRQYSLETQYF. In DNA form, the CDR3 reads TGTGCCAGCAGCCAAAGACAGTATTCTTTGGAGACCCAGTACTTC.

This clonotype was counted ten times or more. The rearrangement joins TRBV5-1 to TRBJ2-3; TRBD1 agrees at 9 bases. V was clipped by 4 bases and J by 4 bases; unmatched bases: 4. The CDR3 spans 14 residues. Per the germline V gene, CDR1 is SGHRS and CDR2 is YFSETQ. The CDR3 nucleotides are TGCGCCAGCAGCCTACGGACAGGGGCAGATACGCAGTATTTT. Amino acids: CASSLRTGADTQYF.

The table lists this clonotype with a few counts. The chain uses TRBV5-1 and TRBJ1-1; TRBD1 agrees at 9 bases. The CDR3 has 13 residues. V trimming: 7 bases; J trimming: 10 bases; junction bases outside the gene matches: 11. From germline, CDR1 is SGHRS and CDR2 YFSETQ. CDR3 in DNA: TGCGCCAGCCGGAGACAGGGGGGAAGTGGAGCTTTCTTT. It translates to CASRRQGGSGAFF.

This clonotype showed up many times. This chain connects TRBV2 to TRBJ2-7; a possible D gene is TRBD2 (6 bases). The length of the CDR3 is 14 residues. CDR1 and CDR2 (germline): SNHLY, FYNNEI. V lost 6 bases, J lost 6 bases, and 18 bases lay in between. The CDR3: CASSNPSQGLEQYF. The CDR3 coding sequence is TGTGCCAGCAGCAACCCCAGCCAGGGACTCGAGCAGTACTTC. Drawing the rest from reference TRBV2 and TRBJ2-7, the complete variable domain is EPEVTQTPSHQVTQMGQEVILRCVPISNHLYFYWYRQILGQKVEFLVSFYNNEISEKSEIFDDQFSVERPDGSNFTLKIRSTKLEDSAMYFCASSNPSQGLEQYFGPGTRLTVT.

This clonotype was picked up many times. The chain joins TRBV30 to TRBJ2-2, with 7 positions matching TRBD1. CDR3 size: 16 residues. V lost 2 bases, J lost 0 bases, and 6 bases stayed unmatched. Germline V gene sequence: CDR1 GTSNPN, CDR2 SVGIG (reference sequence). CDR3 loop: CAWSTTGTANTGELFF. Written as DNA, the CDR3 is TGTGCCTGGAGTACAACCGGGACAGCGAACACCGGGGAGCTGTTTTTT.

J is TRBJ2-1 and V is TRBV5-4, with TRBD2 identical over 7 bases. The germline gives CDR1 SGHNT, CDR2 YYREEE (reference sequence). Trimming at V came to 2 bases and at J to 2 bases, leaving 10 bases not matched to a gene. The CDR3 is 17 residues long. CDR3 sequence reads: CASSLGGLAETYNEQFF. The CDR3 DNA sequence: TGTGCCAGCAGCTTAGGCGGGCTAGCGGAGACCTACAATGAGCAGTTCTTC.

About this clonotype itself: A read error may produce the germline difference seen at one junction end. The V call is TRBV19, the J call TRBJ1-5, with 7 bases aligning to TRBD1. CDR1 is LNHDA, CDR2 SQIVND, per germline (reference sequence). CDR3 length equals 16 residues. CDR3 in amino acids: CAGSIPPRQGGQPQHF. The CDR3, as DNA: TGTGCCGGTAGTATACCCCCGAGACAGGGCGGTCAGCCCCAGCATTTT.

The chain is built from TRBV28 and TRBJ2-2; no reliable D call. Germline CDR1 and CDR2: MDHEN and SYDVKM. V lost 6 bases to trimming and J lost 0 bases, with 8 bases between them. The CDR3 spans 14 residues. CDR3 amino acids: CASRTLPNTGELFF. CDR3 bases: TGTGCCAGCAGGACCTTACCGAACACCGGGGAGCTGTTTTTT. Looking up the rest from reference TRBV28 and TRBJ2-2 gives the full variable domain: DVKVTQSSRYLVKRTGEKVFLECVQDMDHENMFWYRQDPGLGLRLIYFSYDVKMKEKGDIPEGYSVSREKKERFSLILESASTNQTSMYLCASRTLPNTGELFFGEGSRLTVL.

In its sample, this clonotype was seen many times. This chain uses TRBV7-8 with TRBJ2-2; 10 positions agree with TRBD1. Germline V lookup: CDR1 SGHVS, CDR2 FQNEAQ. Trimming cost V 5 bases and J 2 bases; bases outside gene matches: 14. This CDR3 spans 19 amino acids. In DNA form, the CDR3 reads TGTGCCAGCAGCCTGCCCGGGACAGGGGTTCAACCCAACACCGGGGAGCTGTTTTTT. The encoded protein is CASSLPGTGVQPNTGELFF.

Remarks on this clonotype: Just one base apart from a much larger clone, this may be a read error. This chain links TRBV7-6 with TRBJ2-5, with 8 positions matching TRBD1. The CDR3 runs 14 residues. The V gene's germline CDR1 is SGHVS and CDR2 FNYEAQ. After removal of 5 bases from V and 7 bases from J, the junction contained 9 bases not matched to a gene. DNA of the CDR3: TGTGCCAGCAGCGCTATGACAGGGGAAGGGACCCAGTACTTC. It specifies CASSAMTGEGTQYF.

This clonotype was picked up many times. The chain employs TRBV18 and TRBJ1-1; unclear D gene. The CDR3 is 15 amino acids. Trimming removed 2 bases at V and 0 bases at J, with 10 bases between. Looked up from germline, CDR1 is KGHSH and CDR2 is LQKENI. CDR3 residues: CASSPIDQMNTEAFF. The CDR3 DNA reads as TGTGCCAGCTCACCAATCGACCAAATGAACACTGAAGCTTTCTTT.

This clonotype was counted at least ten times. The J gene is TRBJ2-7, the V gene TRBV6-1, with D tentatively TRBD1 (5 bases). Germline-derived CDR1 and CDR2 are MNHNS and SASEGT. V lost 5 bases, J lost 6 bases, and 20 bases lay in between. The CDR3 is 15 amino acids. The CDR3 bases are TGTGCCAGCAGTAGACAGCGCCCGGAGAAGGGCGAGCAGTACTTC. The encoded protein is CASSRQRPEKGEQYF.

This clonotype was detected ten times or more. The genes are TRBV27 and TRBJ1-5; the D gene is possibly TRBD1 (6 bases). Trimming removed 8 bases from V and 6 bases from J, with 14 bases in between. The CDR3 sequence is 13 residues long. Germline loops: CDR1 MNHEY, CDR2 SMNVEV (reference sequence). CDR3 DNA: TGTGCCAGCGCAGAGTACAGGGCTCAGCCCCAGCATTTT. Its translation is CASAEYRAQPQHF.

This clonotype was picked up many times. V gene TRBV3-1 combines with J gene TRBJ1-1; the D gene is possibly TRBD1 (5 bases). The CDR3 has 15 residues. Germline V gene data show CDR1 as LGHDT and CDR2 as YNNKEL (reference sequence). Trimming removed 3 bases at V and 3 bases at J, with 14 bases between. The CDR3 DNA reads TGTGCCAGCAGCCATCCCACCGGGACCTACACTGAAGCTTTCTTT. Protein product: CASSHPTGTYTEAFF.

The chain carries TRBV5-1 and TRBJ1-5; the D gene is possibly TRBD1 (5 bases). Per germline, CDR1 SGHRS and CDR2 YFSETQ. The CDR3 length is 14 residues. V was clipped by 1 base and J by 6 bases, with 11 bases between them. CDR3: CASSLSSGTQPQHF. CDR3 DNA: TGCGCCAGCAGCTTGAGCTCAGGGACTCAGCCCCAGCATTTT.

Many counts were recorded for this clonotype. J is TRBJ2-7 and V is TRBV19; 14 nucleotides agree with TRBD2. The CDR3 covers 16 residues. Trimming cost V 3 bases and J 7 bases; bases outside gene matches: 8. CDR1 LNHDA and CDR2 SQIVND come from the germline V gene (reference sequence). CDR3 DNA sequence: TGTGCCAGTAGTATGGGACTAGCGGGAGCATCGCGTGAGCAGTACTTC. Translation gives CASSMGLAGASREQYF.

This clonotype was found many times. This rearrangement joins TRBV10-2 to TRBJ1-1, with D perhaps matching TRBD1 (6 bases). Per the germline V gene, CDR1 is WSHSY and CDR2 is SAAADI. Between the trimmed V and J ends, which lost 3 bases and 7 bases, there was a span of 21 bases. The length of the CDR3 is 16 residues. Written as DNA, the CDR3 is TGCGCCAGCAGTGACCTAACCGGGACAAGTGGGAGTGAAGCTTTCTTT. This codes for CASSDLTGTSGSEAFF.

This clonotype occurred a few times. Compared with germline, one end of the junction differs, possibly owing to a read error. The V call is TRBV5-1, the J call TRBJ2-1; 8 bases fit TRBD2. The CDR3 runs 16 residues. CDR1 is SGHRS and CDR2 is YFSETQ in the germline V gene. CDR3 in DNA: TGTGCCATCAGTGATCTCGGACTAGCCTCCTACAATGAGCAGTTCTTC. Translating it yields CAISDLGLASYNEQFF.